One and the same sample provided the 15 T cell receptor beta chains below, sequenced in a study of T-cell memory formation after mild COVID-19. Each CDR3 protein is one row after TCRdb ran MiXCR on the 5' RACE reads. The sample shows 210,000 or so distinct CDR3 sequences, around 17% of them seen only once. Sequencing used PBMCs or a T cell subset sorted from them (not recorded which). These receptors originate from an adult woman who had mild COVID-19 (a few samples of this study predate the infection). Cell type and time point are not known.

The chain combines TRBV30 with TRBJ2-2, with 8 positions matching TRBD2. The V gene end was trimmed by 0 bases and the J gene end by 0 bases; junction bases not matched to a gene: 12. Germline CDR1 reads GTSNPN; CDR2 reads SVGIG (reference sequence). The CDR3 sequence is 19 residues long. The CDR3 nucleotides read TGTGCCTGGAGTGTACCGTGGGTAGCGGGGCTTCCGAACACCGGGGAGCTGTTTTTT. Its protein product is CAWSVPWVAGLPNTGELFF.

The chain has TRBV18 and TRBJ2-3; 11 positions match TRBD1. The junction had 4 bases not matched to a gene; V was cut back by 6 bases and J by 5 bases. The CDR3 spans 14 residues. Germline CDR1 is KGHSH and CDR2 is LQKENI. The CDR3 DNA is TGTGCCAGCTCGCGGACAGGGGGCCAAGATACGCAGTATTTT. Translated: CASSRTGGQDTQYF.

This clonotype has a handful of counts. V and J are TRBV20-1 and TRBJ2-6; 7 nucleotides agree with TRBD1. J gave up 2 bases and V 0 bases, and 4 bases lay outside the gene matches. The CDR3 has 16 amino acids. Germline V gives CDR1 DFQATT, CDR2 SNEGSKA (reference sequence). The CDR3 here is CSARDPGTAGANVLTF. The CDR3 nucleotides are TGCAGTGCTAGAGATCCAGGGACAGCTGGGGCCAACGTCCTGACTTTC.

V gene TRBV12-3 or TRBV12-4 combines with J gene TRBJ1-6; the match to TRBD1 covers 9 bases. After removal of 6 bases from V and 1 base from J, the junction contained 4 bases not matched to a gene. CDR3 size: 16 residues. The DNA for the CDR3 is TGTGCCAGCAGACCCGGGACAGGGTCCTATAATTCACCCCTCCACTTT. Its translation: CASRPGTGSYNSPLHF.

V and J are TRBV29-1 and TRBJ2-7; no reliable D call. Trimming removed 0 bases at V and 4 bases at J, with 4 bases between. In germline, CDR1 is SQVTM, CDR2 ANQGSEA. This CDR3 has 11 amino acids. CDR3 sequence reads: CSVEEGYEQYF. The DNA for the CDR3 is TGCAGCGTTGAAGAGGGTTACGAGCAGTACTTC.

This clonotype was detected only a few times. This chain joins TRBV7-6 and TRBJ2-7, with 10 nucleotides matching TRBD2. This CDR3 is 18 amino acids long. The germline gives CDR1 SGHVS, CDR2 FNYEAQ. Losses at the gene ends were 0 bases for V and 7 bases for J; bases not matched to a gene: 15. The CDR3 region has the DNA TGTGCCAGCAGCTTAGCGGCTAGCGGGAGTGGGTCTACTAAGGAGCAGTACTTC. Translation gives CASSLAASGSGSTKEQYF.

The rearrangement links TRBV6-5 to TRBJ2-7; 11 bases are a match to TRBD2. The germline CDR1 and CDR2 sequences are MNHEY and SVGAGI. The junction had 9 bases not matched to a gene; V was cut back by 6 bases and J by 2 bases. This CDR3 has 16 amino acids. CDR3 protein: CASRPSGTSGPYEQYF. The CDR3 DNA reads as TGTGCCAGCAGACCCTCCGGGACTAGCGGTCCCTACGAGCAGTACTTC.

This clonotype was counted only a few times. The chain employs TRBV20-1 and TRBJ1-1; a weak D match, TRBD1 (5 bases). CDR1 and CDR2 (germline): DFQATT, SNEGSKA (reference sequence). The CDR3 is 15 amino acids. Trimming cost V 1 base and J 0 bases, with 12 bases left between them. CDR3 DNA: TGCAGTGCTAGAGTTAACGGGGCCATGAACACTGAAGCTTTCTTT. This sequence encodes CSARVNGAMNTEAFF.

The chain recombines TRBV7-8 with TRBJ1-2; D uncertain. The V end was cut by 5 bases, the J end by 0 bases, with 10 bases between. This CDR3 contains 14 residues. Germline assignment: CDR1 SGHVS and CDR2 FQNEAQ. The CDR3 sequence: CASSLWGANYGYTF. The CDR3 nucleotides are TGTGCCAGCAGCCTGTGGGGAGCTAACTATGGCTACACCTTC.

Written as DNA, the CDR3 is TGTGCCAGCTCACTCCAGGGAGCTGAAGCTTTCTTT. Amino acid sequence: CASSLQGAEAFF. The chain carries TRBV18 and TRBJ1-1; D possibly corresponds to TRBD1 (5 bases). The CDR3 is 12 residues long. With 4 bases removed from V and 6 bases from J, the gap between germline ends came to 9 bases. Germline assignment: CDR1 KGHSH and CDR2 LQKENI. Full variable domain (missing parts from reference TRBV18 and TRBJ1-1): NAGVMQNPRHLVRRRGQEARLRCSPMKGHSHVYWYRQLPEEGLKFMVYLQKENIIDESGMPKERFSAEFPKEGPSILRIQQVVRGDSAAYFCASSLQGAEAFFGQGTRLTVV.

This sequence joins TRBV6-5 and TRBJ1-1; D gene ambiguous. This CDR3 is 14 amino acids long. Per germline, CDR1 MNHEY and CDR2 SVGAGI. V was shortened by 3 bases and J by 6 bases, with 14 bases between the two germline ends. The DNA of the CDR3 is TGTGCCAGCAGTTATATTGCCGGAGGGTCTGAAGCTTTCTTT. Encoded protein: CASSYIAGGSEAFF.

The J gene is TRBJ2-2, the V gene TRBV5-1; TRBD1 matches 10 bases. The J segment lost 6 bases and the V segment lost 4 bases, leaving 6 bases of the junction unmatched. The germline CDR1 and CDR2 sequences are SGHRS and YFSETQ. CDR3 length: 15 residues. CDR3 DNA sequence: TGCGCCAGCAGCCCTGGACAGGGGGGGGCCGGGGAGCTGTTTTTT. It yields the protein CASSPGQGGAGELFF.

The chain links TRBV2 to TRBJ2-1; 8 nucleotides line up with TRBD1. With 4 bases clipped from V and 2 bases from J, the junction kept 4 bases outside the gene matches. CDR3 length: 15 amino acids. In germline, CDR1 is SNHLY, CDR2 FYNNEI. The CDR3 DNA is TGTGCCAGCAGTGGCTCGGACAGGGCCTACAATGAGCAGTTCTTC. It yields the protein CASSGSDRAYNEQFF.

The CDR3 spells CASSWGTGGQETQYF. The CDR3 DNA is TGCGCCAGCAGCTGGGGGACAGGGGGCCAAGAGACCCAGTACTTC. V and J are TRBV5-1 and TRBJ2-5, with TRBD1 identical over 11 bases. Trimming took 3 bases from V and 1 from J; bases not matched to a gene: 2. The germline V gene has CDR1 SGHRS and CDR2 YFSETQ. CDR3 length: 15 amino acids.

The chain recombines TRBV29-1 with TRBJ1-1; TRBD1 aligns across 7 bases. CDR1 is SQVTM, CDR2 ANQGSEA, per germline. V was clipped by 4 bases and J by 0 bases; unmatched bases: 8. The CDR3 loop spans 15 amino acids. CDR3 region: CSVVPLTGMNTEAFF. The DNA for the CDR3 is TGCAGCGTTGTGCCTTTGACAGGGATGAACACTGAAGCTTTCTTT.